These T cell receptor beta chains were read from a single sample in a study of PD-1 blockade in classical Hodgkin lymphoma. Produced via immunoSEQ multiplex PCR; TCRdb's table is partial and in-frame only. The sample carries tens of thousands of clones, 84% recorded once. The sequences come from CD4+ T cells from blood, collected at baseline. The receptors stem from a human donor with classical Hodgkin lymphoma. Both conserved end residues are part of each CDR3. Each record gives: V gene, J gene, CDR3 protein.

TRBV6-6,TRBJ1-2,CASSYSIRDYGYTF
TRBV15,TRBJ1-1,CATSRGRGTNTEAFF
TRBV6-6,TRBJ1-6,CASSYDPGAGNSPLHF
TRBV5-1,TRBJ1-1,CASSLNAEAFF
TRBV2,TRBJ1-1,CASSVQGDTEAFF
TRBV2,TRBJ1-2,CASSGQGDGYTF
TRBV27,TRBJ1-4,CASSSDRRQEKLFF
TRBV7-8,TRBJ1-4,CASSLVETNEKLFF
TRBV28,TRBJ2-7,CASSLRRGEQYF
TRBV7-2,TRBJ2-7,CASSLGNAYEQYF
TRBV7-2,TRBJ2-3,CASSPPGFTDTQYF
TRBV6-5,TRBJ1-1,CASSSSYGRNTEAFF
TRBV7-8,TRBJ2-5,CASSPDGLTQYF
TRBV11-2,TRBJ2-2,CASSPRVANTGELFF
TRBV7-9,TRBJ1-2,CASSWGQGAQGYTF
TRBV9,TRBJ1-6,CASSGEPGSAYNSPLHF
TRBV10-3,TRBJ2-7,CAISASSYEQYF
TRBV7-9,TRBJ2-5,CASSQGATGEETQYF
TRBV14,TRBJ1-6,CASSQDLIASSPLHF
TRBV7-8,TRBJ1-5,CASSTNRDQPQHF
TRBV11-3,TRBJ1-6,CASSSVQGQMSPLHF
TRBV4-1,TRBJ2-2,CATEPSGVTNTGELFF
TRBV6-1,TRBJ2-7,CASSEMALSVYEQYF
TRBV5-1,TRBJ2-6,CASNLEQGPSSGANVLTF
TRBV19,TRBJ2-1,CASSIRQGGFNEQFF
TRBV11-2,TRBJ2-7,CASSLGLDSYEQYF
TRBV4-3,TRBJ2-1,CASSQDPGRPQFF
TRBV7-8,TRBJ2-4,CASSLPYGAPSGGNIQYF
TRBV28,TRBJ1-4,CASSFGAGNEKLFF
TRBV11-1,TRBJ1-1,CASRNTGTGGRVFF
TRBV7-2,TRBJ1-1,CASSRRQGVNTEAFF
TRBV19,TRBJ1-5,CASSQTGSEQPQHF
TRBV15,TRBJ2-6,CATSRGTESSGANVLTF
TRBV5-1,TRBJ1-2,CASSLPRGGANYGYTF
TRBV13,TRBJ1-6,CASSLGQLGPLHF
TRBV2,TRBJ1-1,CASRVGLTEAFF